This T cell receptor beta chain was sequenced during a study of a mutant IDH1 vaccine in newly diagnosed glioma. Study summary: Vaccine dosing followed radiotherapy by 4-6 weeks, or accompanied temozolomide cycles. Standard pretreatment was either radiotherapy, temozolomide, or, for most, radiochemotherapy with temozolomide.

Measured with immunoSEQ multiplex PCR; TCRdb has only the in-frame clones, and not every one. The profile shows just over 80,000 clones, approximately 85% of them singletons. Notes on this clone: Its antigen is unknown.

Stated time point: week 23, last vaccination. Every vaccination contained 300 ug of the mutant IDH1 20-mer peptide and was paired with topical imiquimod. CDR3 length equals 15 residues. The V gene's germline CDR1 is SGHNT and CDR2 YYREEE (reference sequence). Trimming removed 0 bases at V and 0 bases at J, with 8 bases between. This chain links TRBV5-4 with TRBJ2-3; the D gene could be TRBD1 or TRBD2 (6 bases each). The sequence was collected from a man aged 25-45 years with glioma. Some clones in this sample may be carry-over from other donors' samples. The sequences come from PBMCs, collected from a glioma patient whose treatment included an IDH1 peptide vaccine. The CDR3 region has the DNA TGTGCCAGCAGCTTGGGGGGGGCTAGCACAGATACGCAGTATTTT. Translating gives CASSLGGASTDTQYF.